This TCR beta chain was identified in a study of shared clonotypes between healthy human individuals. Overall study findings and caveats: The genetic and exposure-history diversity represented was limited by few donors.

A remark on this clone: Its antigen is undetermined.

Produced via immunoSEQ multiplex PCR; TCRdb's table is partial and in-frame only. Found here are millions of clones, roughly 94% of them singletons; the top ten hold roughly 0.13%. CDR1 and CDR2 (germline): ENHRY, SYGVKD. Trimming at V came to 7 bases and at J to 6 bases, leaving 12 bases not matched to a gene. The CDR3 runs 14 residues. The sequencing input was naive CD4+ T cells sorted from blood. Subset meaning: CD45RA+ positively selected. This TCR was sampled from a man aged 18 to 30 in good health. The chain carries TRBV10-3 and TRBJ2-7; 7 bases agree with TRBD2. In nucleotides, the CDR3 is TGTGCCATCACTTCTCCCGGGAGGCCGGCCGAGCAGTACTTC. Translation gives CAITSPGRPAEQYF.